What follows are 26 T cell receptor beta chains derived from one specimen sequenced in a study of OX40 agonist ivuxolimab in advanced cancers. Generated by immunoSEQ multiplex PCR, the TCRdb table keeps only in-frame clones and is missing some. The repertoire holds 75,000 to 100,000 clones, with around nine tenths as singletons. The material was CD4+ or CD8+ T cells sorted from blood, obtained in a trial of the OX40 agonist ivuxolimab. The receptors were sampled from an adult with an advanced solid tumor such as melanoma, head and neck, liver or kidney cancer.

The rearrangement joins TRBV6-1 to TRBJ2-5; 7 nucleotides agree with TRBD1. Trimming at V came to 8 bases and at J to 3 bases, leaving 6 bases not matched to a gene. The CDR3 runs to 13 residues. Germline assignment: CDR1 MNHNS and CDR2 SASEGT. CDR3 sequence reads: CASARGREETQYF. DNA of the CDR3: TGTGCCAGCGCGAGGGGGCGAGAAGAGACCCAGTACTTC.

The CDR3 loop reads CASSLWRGTDTQYF. The CDR3 coding sequence is TGTGCCAGCAGCTTATGGCGGGGCACAGATACGCAGTATTTT. The chain has TRBV11-2 and TRBJ2-3; D might be TRBD2 (5 bases). CDR3 length equals 14 residues. Germline V lookup: CDR1 SGHAT, CDR2 FQNNGV. The V end lost 2 bases, the J end lost 1 base, and 7 bases lay between the germline ends.

V is TRBV7-9 and J is TRBJ2-1; possible D gene TRBD1, 5 bases. Trimming stripped 2 bases from V and 0 bases from J, with 8 bases between. The CDR3 has 15 residues. The germline CDR1 and CDR2 sequences are SEHNR and FQNEAQ (reference sequence). This CDR3 is CASSLRGSSYNEQFF. The CDR3 nucleotides read TGTGCCAGCAGCTTAAGGGGCAGCTCCTACAATGAGCAGTTCTTC.

This chain links TRBV5-1 with TRBJ2-3; possible D gene TRBD2, 5 bases. Germline V gene sequence: CDR1 SGHRS, CDR2 YFSETQ. The CDR3 covers 15 residues. V lost 0 bases to trimming and J lost 2 bases, with 10 bases between them. The CDR3 coding sequence is TGCGCCAGCAGCTTGGATGGTAGCGCCACAGATACGCAGTATTTT. The encoded protein is CASSLDGSATDTQYF.

This sequence joins TRBV6-1 and TRBJ2-7, with 10 bases identical to TRBD1. The CDR3 extends over 16 amino acids. From germline, CDR1 is MNHNS and CDR2 SASEGT. V shed 4 bases, J shed 2 bases, and the junction held 8 bases outside the gene matches. CDR3 nucleotides: TGTGCCAGCAGTGCAGGAAGGACAGGGGGGGCCTACGAGCAGTACTTC. Encoded protein: CASSAGRTGGAYEQYF.

The chain links TRBV27 to TRBJ2-1; TRBD1 aligns across 7 bases. V dropped 5 bases and J dropped 6; count of bases not matched to a gene: 7. Germline CDR1 reads MNHEY; CDR2 reads SMNVEV (reference sequence). The CDR3 contains 14 residues. The CDR3 bases are TGTGCCAGCAGTCAGACAGGGATCCTCAATGAGCAGTTCTTC. Residues: CASSQTGILNEQFF.

The chain has TRBV28 and TRBJ1-1; no definite D call. Germline loops: CDR1 MDHEN, CDR2 SYDVKM. The V end was cut by 8 bases, the J end by 5 bases, with 18 bases between. The CDR3 covers 14 residues. CDR3 coding DNA: TGTGCCAGCCTCCCCGACCTGACTGGGACTGAAGCTTTCTTT. This translates into CASLPDLTGTEAFF.

The rearrangement links TRBV29-1 to TRBJ1-2; D unresolved. Germline CDR1 is SQVTM and CDR2 is ANQGSEA. This CDR3 is built from 12 residues. Trimming took off 5 bases at V and 1 base at J, with 8 bases between the two ends. CDR3 sequence reads: CSVMDLNYGYTF. CDR3 DNA sequence: TGCAGCGTTATGGACCTTAACTATGGCTACACCTTC.

The chain combines TRBV7-9 with TRBJ2-2; D is possibly TRBD2 (7 bases). The ends were cut back, 8 bases at V and 3 bases at J, with 16 bases in the middle. CDR3 length: 15 amino acids. Germline V gene sequence: CDR1 SEHNR, CDR2 FQNEAQ (reference sequence). The CDR3 DNA sequence: TGTGCCAGCGGCCATGCGGGGGCCGACACCGGGGAGCTGTTTTTT. This gives the protein CASGHAGADTGELFF.

This chain connects TRBV23-1 to TRBJ2-5; 7 bases match TRBD1. TRBV23-1 is noted as an ORF with a role that remains uncertain. With 2 bases clipped from V and 2 bases from J, the junction kept 11 bases outside the gene matches. The CDR3 covers 17 residues. In nucleotides, the CDR3 is TGCGCCAGCAGTCAAGGAACCGGGACAGAGATTCAAGAGACCCAGTACTTC. Encoded protein: CASSQGTGTEIQETQYF.

V is TRBV7-3 and J is TRBJ2-5, with TRBD2 matching over 8 bases. The J segment lost 5 bases and the V segment lost 3 bases, leaving 2 bases of the junction unmatched. CDR3 length equals 13 residues. The germline gives CDR1 SGHTA, CDR2 FQGTGA. For the CDR3, the DNA is TGTGCCAGCAGCTTCGGGACTAGGGAGACCCAGTACTTC. Its protein is CASSFGTRETQYF.

The chain uses TRBV28 and TRBJ2-1, with D uncertain. Trimming left V 3 bases short and J 10 bases short, with 10 bases between. Germline loops: CDR1 MDHEN, CDR2 SYDVKM. The CDR3 is made up of 12 amino acids. The CDR3 reads CASSLRLTEQFF. CDR3 in DNA: TGTGCCAGCAGTTTGAGGTTAACAGAGCAGTTCTTC.

The chain couples TRBV6-6 to TRBJ1-3; no clear D. The CDR3 loop spans 14 amino acids. Trimming shortened V by 2 bases and J by 0 bases, and 5 bases separated the two germline ends. CDR1 is MNHNY, CDR2 SVGAGI, per germline (reference sequence). The CDR3 sequence: CASSYPSSGNTIYF. The CDR3 coding sequence is TGTGCCAGCAGTTACCCCAGCTCTGGAAACACCATATATTTT.

The CDR3 spells CASNKDRNNEQFF. Here the CDR3 DNA reads TGTGCCAGCAACAAGGACAGGAACAATGAGCAGTTCTTC. The chain carries TRBV2 and TRBJ2-1; TRBD1 matches at 7 bases. After removal of 7 bases from V and 5 bases from J, the junction contained 5 bases not matched to a gene. The CDR3 extends over 13 amino acids. Germline CDR1 SNHLY, CDR2 FYNNEI.

The V gene is TRBV18, the J gene TRBJ2-2, with TRBD2 as a possible D gene (6 bases). This CDR3 is built from 14 residues. Germline CDR1 KGHSH, CDR2 LQKENI. V shed 3 bases and J shed 7 bases, with 12 bases lying between them. The CDR3 sequence is CASSPKGAGGELFF. The DNA for the CDR3 is TGTGCCAGCTCACCGAAGGGAGCGGGCGGGGAGCTGTTTTTT.

V and J are TRBV28 and TRBJ2-1, with D perhaps TRBD2 (6 bases). V shed 6 bases and J shed 3 bases, with 12 bases lying between them. Germline V gene lookup returns CDR1 MDHEN and CDR2 SYDVKM. This CDR3 contains 14 residues. CDR3 DNA sequence: TGTGCCAGCAGGGCACTAGCTTACTACAATGAGCAGTTCTTC. It codes for CASRALAYYNEQFF.

V is TRBV28 and J is TRBJ1-5; perhaps TRBD1 as D (6 bases). Trimming removed 5 bases at V and 4 bases at J, with 15 bases between. The CDR3 totals 15 residues. Germline-derived CDR1 and CDR2 are MDHEN and SYDVKM. The DNA for the CDR3 is TGTGCCAGCAGTGGTTTGTCGACAGGAAATCAGCCCCAGCATTTT. Residues: CASSGLSTGNQPQHF.

The chain carries TRBV7-9 and TRBJ1-2; a possible D gene is TRBD1 (5 bases). Germline values: CDR1 SEHNR, CDR2 FQNEAQ (reference sequence). Trimming took off 1 base at V and 2 bases at J, with 11 bases between the two ends. The CDR3 spans 15 residues. The CDR3 coding sequence is TGTGCCAGCAGCTTAGAAGGGGCGCTGAACTATGGCTACACCTTC. Translated, it gives CASSLEGALNYGYTF.

The gene calls are TRBV5-5 and TRBJ1-3; D is unresolved. From germline, CDR1 is SGHKS and CDR2 YYEKEE (reference sequence). The V end was cut by 2 bases, the J end by 0 bases, with 15 bases between. The CDR3 is 17 residues long. This chain's CDR3 is CASSFSGLSNSGNTIYF. DNA of the CDR3: TGTGCCAGCAGCTTTTCGGGGTTAAGCAACTCTGGAAACACCATATATTTT.

This clone was seen a single time. This rearrangement joins TRBV7-9 to TRBJ1-2, with 9 bases identical to TRBD1. Germline CDR1 reads SEHNR; CDR2 reads FQNEAQ (reference sequence). V dropped 5 bases and J dropped 8; count of bases not matched to a gene: 6. The CDR3 extends over 13 amino acids. The DNA for the CDR3 is TGTGCCAGCAGCCTACAGGGGGCTGACGGCTACACCTTC. Amino acids: CASSLQGADGYTF.

The chain combines TRBV6-5 with TRBJ2-3; unclear D gene. V was shortened by 0 bases and J by 3 bases, with 10 bases between the two germline ends. CDR3 length equals 15 residues. CDR1 MNHEY and CDR2 SVGAGI come from the germline V gene. The CDR3 bases are TGTGCCAGCAGTTACTCGGGTCGAGCTACAGATACGCAGTATTTT. It translates to CASSYSGRATDTQYF.

This sequence joins TRBV7-8 and TRBJ2-7; possible D gene TRBD1, 5 bases. The CDR3 totals 13 residues. The germline V gene has CDR1 SGHVS and CDR2 FQNEAQ. V was shortened by 1 base and J by 2 bases, with 6 bases between the two germline ends. This chain's CDR3 is CASSLDRPYEQYF. In nucleotides, the CDR3 is TGTGCCAGCAGCTTAGACAGGCCCTACGAGCAGTACTTC.

J is TRBJ2-5 and V is TRBV10-1; 14 bases are a match to TRBD2. Per germline, CDR1 WNHNN and CDR2 SYGVQD (reference sequence). This CDR3 comprises 15 residues. Germline trimming cut 5 bases from V and 3 bases from J; bases unmatched to any gene: 2. The CDR3 reads CASSKGLAGEETQYF. The CDR3 bases are TGCGCCAGCAGTAAGGGACTAGCGGGAGAAGAGACCCAGTACTTC.

The J gene is TRBJ2-7, the V gene TRBV18; D is ambiguous. Germline V gene lookup returns CDR1 KGHSH and CDR2 LQKENI. The CDR3 has 12 amino acids. Deletions cut 3 bases from V and 3 bases from J, with 6 bases between. Written as DNA, the CDR3 is TGTGCCAGCTCACCGGGGAACTACGAGCAGTACTTC. This encodes CASSPGNYEQYF.

The chain is built from TRBV5-4 and TRBJ2-1, with 11 bases aligning to TRBD2. From germline, CDR1 is SGHNT and CDR2 YYREEE (reference sequence). The CDR3 contains 16 residues. The junction had 8 bases not matched to a gene; V was cut back by 4 bases and J by 5 bases. In nucleotides, the CDR3 is TGTGCCAGCAGCAGAATAGCGGGAGGGGTAGACAATGAGCAGTTCTTC. Amino acids: CASSRIAGGVDNEQFF.

V and J are TRBV18 and TRBJ1-2, with a tentative D call TRBD1 (5 bases). The CDR3 loop spans 17 amino acids. Germline loops: CDR1 KGHSH, CDR2 LQKENI. Between the trimmed V and J ends, which lost 3 bases and 0 bases, there was a span of 17 bases. The DNA of the CDR3 is TGTGCCAGCTCACCGACCCCAGGGAATAGAGCTAACTATGGCTACACCTTC. This gives the protein CASSPTPGNRANYGYTF. The variable domain in full, completed from reference TRBV18 and TRBJ1-2, reads NAGVMQNPRHLVRRRGQEARLRCSPMKGHSHVYWYRQLPEEGLKFMVYLQKENIIDESGMPKERFSAEFPKEGPSILRIQQVVRGDSAAYFCASSPTPGNRANYGYTFGSGTRLTVV.